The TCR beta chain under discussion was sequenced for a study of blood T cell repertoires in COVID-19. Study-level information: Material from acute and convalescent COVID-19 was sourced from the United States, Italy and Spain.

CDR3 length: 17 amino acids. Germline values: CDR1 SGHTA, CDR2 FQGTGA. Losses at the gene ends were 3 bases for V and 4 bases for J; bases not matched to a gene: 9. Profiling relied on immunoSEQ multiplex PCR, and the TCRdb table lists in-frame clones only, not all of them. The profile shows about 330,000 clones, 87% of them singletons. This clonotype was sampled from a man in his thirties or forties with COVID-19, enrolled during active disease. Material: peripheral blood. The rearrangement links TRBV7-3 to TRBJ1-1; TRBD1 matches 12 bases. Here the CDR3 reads CASSFSGTGGARTEAFF. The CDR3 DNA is TGTGCCAGCAGCTTCTCCGGGACAGGGGGCGCCCGCACTGAAGCTTTCTTT.